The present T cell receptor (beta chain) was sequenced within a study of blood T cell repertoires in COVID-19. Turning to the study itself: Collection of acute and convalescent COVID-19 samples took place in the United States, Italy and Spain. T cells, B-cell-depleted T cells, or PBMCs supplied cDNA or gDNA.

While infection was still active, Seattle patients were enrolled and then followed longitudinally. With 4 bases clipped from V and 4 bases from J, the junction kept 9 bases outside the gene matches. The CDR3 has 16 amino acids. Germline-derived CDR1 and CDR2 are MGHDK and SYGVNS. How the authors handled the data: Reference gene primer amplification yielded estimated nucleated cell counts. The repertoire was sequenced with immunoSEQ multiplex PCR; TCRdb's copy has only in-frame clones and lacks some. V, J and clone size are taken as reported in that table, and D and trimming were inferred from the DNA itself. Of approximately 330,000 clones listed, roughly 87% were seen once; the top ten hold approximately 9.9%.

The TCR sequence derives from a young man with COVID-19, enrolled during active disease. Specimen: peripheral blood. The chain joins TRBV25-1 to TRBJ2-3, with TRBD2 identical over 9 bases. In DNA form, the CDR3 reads TGTGCCAGCAGTGTGCGACGCGGGAGGGCCTCAGATACGCAGTATTTT. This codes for CASSVRRGRASDTQYF.